Below, 28 T cell receptor beta chains from the same sample are listed, as sequenced in a study of chemoradiotherapy in HPV16-positive cancers. Produced via immunoSEQ multiplex PCR; TCRdb's table is partial and in-frame only. The data show about 3,400 clones, about 93% seen once. Specimen: blood, collected from a patient who underwent chemoradiotherapy. The receptors shown here come from a human donor with HPV-associated anogenital cancer.

The chain combines TRBV2 with TRBJ2-3, with 10 bases identical to TRBD1. After removal of 7 bases from V and 4 bases from J, the junction contained 5 bases not matched to a gene. CDR1 is SNHLY and CDR2 is FYNNEI in the germline V gene. The CDR3 loop spans 14 amino acids. The CDR3 DNA is TGTGCCAGCACTCGACAGGGGGCCGCAGATACGCAGTATTTT. It translates to CASTRQGAADTQYF.

The chain has TRBV28 and TRBJ1-6; no definite D call. Trimming took off 5 bases at V and 16 bases at J, with 15 bases between the two ends. CDR3 length: 12 residues. The germline V gene has CDR1 MDHEN and CDR2 SYDVKM. The CDR3 spells CASSLPRQGLHF. The CDR3, as DNA: TGTGCCAGCAGTCTGCCAAGGCAAGGGCTCCACTTT. The variable domain in full, with the rest retrieved from reference TRBV28 and TRBJ1-6, is DVKVTQSSRYLVKRTGEKVFLECVQDMDHENMFWYRQDPGLGLRLIYFSYDVKMKEKGDIPEGYSVSREKKERFSLILESASTNQTSMYLCASSLPRQGLHFGNGTRLTVT.

J is TRBJ1-2 and V is TRBV19, with D possibly matching TRBD1 (6 bases). Trimming took off 6 bases at V and 5 bases at J, with 16 bases between the two ends. CDR1 LNHDA and CDR2 SQIVND come from the germline V gene (reference sequence). There are 14 residues in the CDR3. CDR3 sequence: CASSPQGSGYGYTF. CDR3 nucleotide sequence: TGTGCCAGTAGCCCACAGGGTTCGGGGTATGGCTACACCTTC.

The chain links TRBV13 to TRBJ2-7, with 9 bases matching TRBD1. The CDR3 consists of 14 residues. Germline CDR1 reads PRHDT; CDR2 reads FYEKMQ (reference sequence). J gave up 2 bases and V 7 bases, and 6 bases lay outside the gene matches. The CDR3 region is CASTFWTGAYEQYF. The CDR3 bases are TGTGCCAGCACCTTCTGGACAGGGGCCTACGAGCAGTACTTC. Combining the CDR3 with reference TRBV13 and TRBJ2-7 gives the whole variable domain AAGVIQSPRHLIKEKRETATLKCYPIPRHDTVYWYQQGPGQDPQFLISFYEKMQSDKGSIPDRFSAQQFSDYHSELNMSSLELGDSALYFCASTFWTGAYEQYFGPGTRLTVT.

This rearrangement joins TRBV19 to TRBJ1-1; 12 bases align to TRBD1. In germline, CDR1 is LNHDA, CDR2 SQIVND (reference sequence). The CDR3 has 14 residues. Trimming took 8 bases from V and 4 from J; bases not matched to a gene: 5. The CDR3 spells CASGDRGPVTEAFF. CDR3 sequence (DNA): TGTGCCAGTGGGGACAGGGGGCCGGTCACTGAAGCTTTCTTT.

This chain uses TRBV6-1 with TRBJ2-1; 8 nucleotides align to TRBD1. CDR3 length equals 16 residues. Germline CDR1 MNHNS, CDR2 SASEGT. V shed 2 bases and J 6 bases; nucleotides not matched to a gene: 9. The CDR3 DNA sequence: TGTGCCAGCAGTGAAAGGCAGGGGGCCGCGCGCAATGAGCAGTTCTTC. Residues: CASSERQGAARNEQFF.

V is TRBV27 and J is TRBJ1-2; no firm D call. The CDR3 loop spans 15 amino acids. The germline gives CDR1 MNHEY, CDR2 SMNVEV (reference sequence). V lost 5 bases and J 2 bases, leaving 15 bases between the germline ends. The CDR3 loop is CASSETAKANYGYTF. CDR3 nucleotide sequence: TGTGCCAGCAGTGAGACCGCGAAAGCAAACTATGGCTACACCTTC.

The table lists this clone with a few counts. CDR3 protein: CASSAGGWTPSYEQYF. In DNA, the CDR3 is TGTGCCAGCAGTGCAGGGGGCTGGACTCCCTCCTACGAGCAGTACTTC. The chain is built from TRBV6-1 and TRBJ2-7; TRBD1 aligns across 8 bases. CDR1 and CDR2 from the germline V gene are MNHNS and SASEGT. The J segment lost 0 bases and the V segment lost 4 bases, leaving 8 bases of the junction unmatched. CDR3 length: 16 residues.

This clone was picked up one time. The CDR3 nucleotides read TGTGCCAGCAGCTCCCAACGGGCAGCAAGCTCCTACAATGAGCAGTTCTTC. Amino acid sequence: CASSSQRAASSYNEQFF. This rearrangement joins TRBV7-2 to TRBJ2-1, with D uncertain. This CDR3 comprises 17 residues. Trimming shortened V by 4 bases and J by 0 bases, and 16 bases separated the two germline ends. Germline-derived CDR1 and CDR2 are SGHTA and FQGNSA.

The chain joins TRBV7-9 to TRBJ1-1; D is perhaps TRBD1 (5 bases). Between the trimmed V and J ends, which lost 1 base and 6 bases, there was a span of 15 bases. Germline CDR1 SEHNR, CDR2 FQNEAQ (reference sequence). CDR3 size: 15 residues. CDR3 region: CASSLVSAGKAEAFF. In DNA, the CDR3 is TGTGCCAGCAGCTTAGTTAGCGCAGGGAAGGCTGAAGCTTTCTTT.

The V gene is TRBV11-2, the J gene TRBJ2-1, with D maybe TRBD2 (7 bases). Germline V lookup: CDR1 SGHAT, CDR2 FQNNGV. This CDR3 spans 16 amino acids. Deletions cut 4 bases from V and 7 bases from J, with 20 bases between. The chain's CDR3 is CASSWGGQQRGNEQFF. The CDR3 DNA sequence: TGTGCCAGCAGCTGGGGGGGGCAGCAAAGAGGTAATGAGCAGTTCTTC.

The V call is TRBV27, the J call TRBJ1-5; D ambiguous. There are 14 residues in the CDR3. Germline CDR1 is MNHEY and CDR2 is SMNVEV (reference sequence). V dropped 4 bases and J dropped 3 bases, with 10 bases sitting between them. CDR3 bases: TGTGCCAGCAGTTGGAACGGAGTCAATCAGCCCCAGCATTTT. Protein: CASSWNGVNQPQHF.

The chain couples TRBV27 to TRBJ2-5; 9 nucleotides line up with TRBD1. CDR3 size: 14 residues. Looked up from germline, CDR1 is MNHEY and CDR2 is SMNVEV (reference sequence). V shed 8 bases and J 5 bases; nucleotides not matched to a gene: 9. The CDR3 DNA reads as TGTGCCAGCTGCCAACAGGGGGCGGGGGAGACCCAGTACTTC. Translating gives CASCQQGAGETQYF.

V gene TRBV25-1 combines with J gene TRBJ1-3, with 12 bases that match TRBD1. The CDR3 consists of 15 residues. Germline lookup yields CDR1 MGHDK and CDR2 SYGVNS. V lost 6 bases to trimming and J lost 7 bases; unmatched junction nucleotides: 7. The CDR3 loop is CASRPGTGGRNTIYF. In nucleotides, the CDR3 is TGTGCCAGCAGGCCCGGGACAGGGGGCAGGAACACCATATATTTT.

The rearrangement links TRBV7-9 to TRBJ1-1, with TRBD1 matching over 8 bases. Germline-derived CDR1 and CDR2 are SEHNR and FQNEAQ (reference sequence). V lost 4 bases, J lost 10 bases, and 2 bases stayed unmatched. The CDR3 spans 11 residues. CDR3 nucleotides: TGTGCCAGCAGCTCCGGACAGGGAGCTTTCTTT. Translating it yields CASSSGQGAFF.

This clone showed up just once. The J gene is TRBJ2-7, the V gene TRBV11-2; possible D gene TRBD1, 6 bases. The CDR3 has 14 residues. With 4 bases removed from V and 6 bases from J, the gap between germline ends came to 16 bases. Looked up from germline, CDR1 is SGHAT and CDR2 is FQNNGV. CDR3 DNA: TGTGCCAGCAGCTCATACACAGGGATTTCCGAGCAGTACTTC. Its translation is CASSSYTGISEQYF. Combining the CDR3 with reference TRBV11-2 and TRBJ2-7 gives the whole variable domain EAGVAQSPRYKIIEKRQSVAFWCNPISGHATLYWYQQILGQGPKLLIQFQNNGVVDDSQLPKDRFSAERLKGVDSTLKIQPAKLEDSAVYLCASSSYTGISEQYFGPGTRLTVT.

The gene calls are TRBV9 and TRBJ1-4; maybe TRBD1 (6 bases). The CDR3 has 15 residues. Deletions cut 0 bases from V and 7 bases from J, with 13 bases between. CDR1 and CDR2 (germline): SGDLS, YYNGEE. CDR3 protein: CASSVVGARGEKLFF. DNA for the CDR3: TGTGCCAGCAGCGTAGTGGGGGCCAGGGGTGAAAAACTGTTTTTT.

The V and J genes are TRBV5-6 and TRBJ1-3; 7 positions agree with TRBD1. This CDR3 has 16 residues. With 6 bases clipped from V and 0 bases from J, the junction kept 9 bases outside the gene matches. Germline V lookup: CDR1 SGHDT, CDR2 YYEEEE. This CDR3 reads CASIRAGTVSGNTIYF. The CDR3 bases are TGTGCCAGCATCCGAGCCGGGACAGTCTCTGGAAACACCATATATTTT.

The V and J genes are TRBV27 and TRBJ2-5; 12 nucleotides agree with TRBD1. CDR1 and CDR2 from the germline V gene are MNHEY and SMNVEV (reference sequence). The length of the CDR3 is 15 residues. J was trimmed by 5 bases and V by 2 bases; bases with no gene match: 3. This CDR3 reads CASSLGGQGAETQYF. CDR3 coding DNA: TGTGCCAGCAGTTTAGGGGGACAGGGGGCGGAGACCCAGTACTTC.

CDR3 region: CASCTDGNQPQHF. In DNA form, the CDR3 reads TGTGCCAGCTGCACAGACGGGAATCAGCCCCAGCATTTT. The chain couples TRBV2 to TRBJ1-5; D is uncertain. Trimming pared 8 bases from V and 4 bases from J, leaving 12 bases between. The germline V gene has CDR1 SNHLY and CDR2 FYNNEI. The CDR3 runs 13 residues.

This sequence joins TRBV29-1 and TRBJ2-7; D remains unclear. This CDR3 spans 11 amino acids. Deletions cut 4 bases from V and 4 bases from J, with 8 bases between. Germline CDR1 and CDR2: SQVTM and ANQGSEA. This CDR3 is CSVVLGYEQYF. The CDR3 DNA reads as TGCAGCGTTGTTCTGGGATACGAGCAGTACTTC.

This clone has a handful of counts. The chain employs TRBV7-6 and TRBJ1-1; tentative D call: TRBD1 (6 bases). V lost 2 bases and J 6 bases, leaving 16 bases between the germline ends. The CDR3 loop spans 15 amino acids. CDR1 is SGHVS, CDR2 FNYEAQ, per germline. The CDR3 protein is CASSLTEGGTPEAFF. DNA for the CDR3: TGTGCCAGCAGCTTAACTGAGGGGGGAACCCCTGAAGCTTTCTTT.

In this sample, this clone turned up once. The chain recombines TRBV14 with TRBJ2-7; TRBD1 matches at 9 bases. This CDR3 is 16 amino acids long. CDR1 is SGHDN, CDR2 FVKESK, per germline. V shed 4 bases, J shed 3 bases, and the junction held 10 bases outside the gene matches. The CDR3 DNA follows: TGTGCCAGCAGCCGCGAACAGGGGGCGTTAAACTACGAGCAGTACTTC. Amino acid sequence: CASSREQGALNYEQYF.

The V and J genes are TRBV6-5 and TRBJ2-7; D is unclear. The germline V gene has CDR1 MNHEY and CDR2 SVGAGI. Trimming pared 4 bases from V and 0 bases from J, leaving 10 bases between. This CDR3 is 14 amino acids long. The CDR3 region is CASSLLASSYEQYF. The CDR3 DNA reads as TGTGCCAGCAGTTTATTGGCGAGCTCCTACGAGCAGTACTTC.

The V call is TRBV5-5, the J call TRBJ2-7; 7 nucleotides match TRBD1. From germline, CDR1 is SGHKS and CDR2 YYEKEE (reference sequence). The V gene end was trimmed by 6 bases and the J gene end by 4 bases; junction bases not matched to a gene: 7. This CDR3 spans 13 amino acids. The CDR3 nucleotides are TGTGCCAGCACCCCAGGGGGAAGGTACGAGCAGTACTTC. Its protein is CASTPGGRYEQYF.

The chain is built from TRBV5-1 and TRBJ1-4, with D uncertain. The V end lost 0 bases, the J end lost 5 bases, and 11 bases lay between the germline ends. Germline V CDR1 and CDR2: SGHRS, YFSETQ. This CDR3 is built from 15 residues. CDR3 sequence: CASSLAMRLNEKLFF. Written as DNA, the CDR3 is TGCGCCAGCAGCTTGGCTATGCGGTTGAATGAAAAACTGTTTTTT.

The chain is built from TRBV2 and TRBJ2-7; D is undetermined. Germline-derived CDR1 and CDR2 are SNHLY and FYNNEI. Trimming pared 5 bases from V and 7 bases from J, leaving 12 bases between. The CDR3 extends over 12 amino acids. The CDR3 DNA sequence: TGTGCCAGCAGTCAACTAAGGTTGGAGCAGTACTTC. Translated, it gives CASSQLRLEQYF. The whole variable domain, filled in from reference TRBV2 and TRBJ2-7, reads EPEVTQTPSHQVTQMGQEVILRCVPISNHLYFYWYRQILGQKVEFLVSFYNNEISEKSEIFDDQFSVERPDGSNFTLKIRSTKLEDSAMYFCASSQLRLEQYFGPGTRLTVT.

The chain joins TRBV6-1 to TRBJ2-5; D is possibly TRBD1 (5 bases). The better agreement between TRBJ2-7 and the DNA end casts doubt on the J call. CDR1 and CDR2 (germline): MNHNS, SASEGT. The CDR3 is 12 amino acids. The CDR3 DNA reads as TGTGCCAGCAGGGACACAACCTACGAGCAGTACTTC. Protein product: CASRDTTYEQYF.